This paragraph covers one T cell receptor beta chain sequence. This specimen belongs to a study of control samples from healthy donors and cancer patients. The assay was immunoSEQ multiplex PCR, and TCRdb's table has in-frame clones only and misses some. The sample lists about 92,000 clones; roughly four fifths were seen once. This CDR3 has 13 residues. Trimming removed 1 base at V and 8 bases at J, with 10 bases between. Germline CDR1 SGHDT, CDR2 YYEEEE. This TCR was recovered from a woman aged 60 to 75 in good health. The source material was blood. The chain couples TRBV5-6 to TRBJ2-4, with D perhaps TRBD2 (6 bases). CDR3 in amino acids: CASSLRERDIQYF. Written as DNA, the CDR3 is TGTGCCAGCAGCTTGCGGGAGAGGGACATTCAGTACTTC.